This T cell receptor (beta chain) was found in a study of CD8+ T cells in alopecia areata. Sequencing templates came from extracted RNA that was reverse transcribed into cDNA. Data came from immunoSEQ multiplex PCR; TCRdb stores just in-frame clones and leaves some out. The sample holds around 300,000 clones, and no clone turns up only once. CDR1 NSQYPW and CDR2 LRSPGD come from the germline V gene (reference sequence). CDR3 length: 13 amino acids. The V gene lost 0 bases and the J gene lost 6 bases, with 5 bases spanning the gap. Study-level findings and limits: Sharing of TCR sequences between patients (possibly for HLA-related reasons) was less clear than in mice. Scalp samples also yield sequences of resident alphabeta T cells from normal skin. Researchers report lesional scalp, most notably alopecia totalis/universalis, outstripped normal scalp in clonality.

Remarks on this clone: What it binds is not known. The genes and germline here are from mouse. From the germline J gene comes the end of the CDR3, since the read stops 4 residues before it.

It was with CD4, CD8alpha, NKG2D, NKG2ACE and other markers that pooled cutaneous lymph node cells were sorted. The source of this sequence is a C3H/HeJ mouse with alopecia areata. For this strain, the MHC haplotype corresponds to H2-k. V and J are TRBV1 and TRBJ2-2; D uncertain. Sequencing was carried out using CD4+ T cells sorted from a lymph node. The CDR3 loop reads CTCSAEGSGQLYF. Partial CDR3 DNA: TGCACCTGCAGTGCAGAAGGGTCCGGG.